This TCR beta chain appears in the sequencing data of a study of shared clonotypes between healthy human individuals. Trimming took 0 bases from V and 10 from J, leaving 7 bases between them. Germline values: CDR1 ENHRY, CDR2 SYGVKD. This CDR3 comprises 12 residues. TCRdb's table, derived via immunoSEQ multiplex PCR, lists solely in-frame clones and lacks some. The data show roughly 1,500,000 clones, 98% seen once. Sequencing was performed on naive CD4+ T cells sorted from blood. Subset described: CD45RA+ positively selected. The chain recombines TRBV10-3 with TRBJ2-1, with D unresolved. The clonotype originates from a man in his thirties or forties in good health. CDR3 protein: CAISESPREQFF. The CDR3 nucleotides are TGTGCCATCAGTGAGTCACCGAGGGAGCAGTTCTTC.